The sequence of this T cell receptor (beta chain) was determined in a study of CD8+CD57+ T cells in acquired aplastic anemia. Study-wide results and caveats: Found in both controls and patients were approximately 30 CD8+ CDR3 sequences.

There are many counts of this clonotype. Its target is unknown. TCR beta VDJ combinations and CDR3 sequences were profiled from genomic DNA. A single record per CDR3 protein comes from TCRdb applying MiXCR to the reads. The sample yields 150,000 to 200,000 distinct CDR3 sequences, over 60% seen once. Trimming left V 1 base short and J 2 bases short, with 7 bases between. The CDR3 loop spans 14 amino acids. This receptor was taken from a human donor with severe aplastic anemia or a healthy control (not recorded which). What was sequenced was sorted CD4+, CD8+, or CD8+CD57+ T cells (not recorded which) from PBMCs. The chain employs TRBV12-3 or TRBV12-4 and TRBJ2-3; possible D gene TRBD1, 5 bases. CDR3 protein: CASSLVGDTDTQYF. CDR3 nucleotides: TGTGCCAGCAGTTTAGTAGGGGACACAGATACGCAGTATTTT.